Given below is one TCR beta chain in context. This clone appeared a few times. Its antigen remains unidentified. The sample holds no much larger clone one base away, and base qualities are not on file. This entry is derived from a study of OX40 agonist ivuxolimab in advanced cancers. Background on the whole study: Ivuxolimab was an agonistic, fully human IgG2 monoclonal antibody directed against OX40 (CD134), a costimulatory receptor. Intravenous ivuxolimab was administered to patients every 2 weeks at six dose levels: 0.01, 0.1, 0.3, 1.5, 3 and 10 mg/kg. Of the approximately 50 dose-escalation patients, hepatocellular carcinoma was present in 19, melanoma in roughly 15, renal cell carcinoma in 9 and head and neck cancer in 9. In the dose-escalation cohort, around four fifths of patients were male, and the mean age was approximately 60 years, with a range of roughly 20 to 79. Patients were allowed to have had prior anti-PD-1, anti-PD-L1 or anti-CTLA-4 therapy, and roughly 40% of the dose-escalation patients had previously received checkpoint inhibitors. Partial responses occurred in three dose-escalation patients, of whom one had hepatocellular carcinoma and two had cutaneous melanoma. Peripheral TCRbeta sequencing aimed to test whether ivuxolimab altered TCR sequence diversity and caused clonal T-cell expansion. The paper describes the monotherapy dose-escalation part (N ≈ 51 patients) of the phase I trial of ivuxolimab. Study-wide conclusions, independent of this receptor: The antigen specificity of the clonally expanded peripheral T cells was not determined. After ivuxolimab, CD8+ T cells had more expanded clones than CD4+ T cells on average. At doses from 0.1 to 3.0 mg/kg, clonal expansion was seen in both CD4+ and CD8+ blood T cells between baseline and week 6. Partial responders in the 0.1-3.0 mg/kg groups had among the lowest normalized peripheral clonal expansion, especially among CD8+ T cells. Low levels of normalized T-cell clonal expansion were also seen in some patients who did not respond.

To sequence the TCRbeta CDR3 region, genomic DNA was isolated from the sorted cells. The immunoSEQ Assay was used for sequencing of TCRbeta CDR3 regions. This is the immuneACCESS table as TCRdb keeps it, with only in-frame sequences that have V and J called. A part of the clones is gone; compared with another copy, unresolved V genes explain less than half, and the rest is unexplained. A total of 70,000 to 80,000 clones appear in this sample, approximately 90% of them only once. More than 0.75% of the sample is held by the ten biggest clonotypes. V trim: 3 bases; J trim: 0 bases; unmatched bases: 5. As encoded in the germline V gene, CDR1 is MGHRA while CDR2 is YSYEKL. Including cysteine and phenylalanine, the CDR3 has 19 amino acids. CDR3 DNA only is kept here, 57 bases in frame from base 1. Patients with autoimmune disease history or receiving systemic immunosuppression were excluded from the trial. Peripheral blood for TCR sequencing was drawn from every dose cohort at baseline, at cycle 4 day 1 and at cycle 7 day 1. Samples were obtained from an open-label, multicenter, first-in-human phase I dose-escalation trial of ivuxolimab. Adults with locally advanced or metastatic melanoma, renal cell, hepatocellular, or head and neck squamous cell carcinoma were enrolled in the trial. Before TCR sequencing, CD4+ and CD8+ T cells were separately sorted from peripheral blood.

This sequence originates from an adult with an advanced solid tumor such as melanoma, head and neck, liver or kidney cancer. The chain is assembled from TRBV4-1 and TRBJ2-1, and 16 junctional nucleotides match TRBD2. Specimen: CD4+ or CD8+ T cells sorted from blood, collected in a trial of the OX40 agonist ivuxolimab. The CDR3 region has the sequence CASSHGTSGGGSSYNEQFF. Here is the DNA: TGCGCCAGCAGCCACGGGACTAGCGGGGGGGGGAGCTCCTACAATGAGCAGTTCTTC.